The 21 T cell receptor beta chains listed next were all sequenced from one sample in a study of blood T cell repertoires in COVID-19. Assay: immunoSEQ multiplex PCR; the TCRdb copy retains only in-frame clones and omits some. The sample records about 90,000 clones, roughly 71% being singletons. Input material: peripheral blood. The receptor set was obtained from a woman over 75 with acute or convalescent COVID-19.

The chain is built from TRBV14 and TRBJ2-7, with 10 bases aligning to TRBD1. The CDR3 is made up of 15 amino acids. Germline V CDR1 and CDR2: SGHDN, FVKESK. V lost 6 bases to trimming and J lost 4 bases; unmatched junction nucleotides: 9. CDR3 DNA: TGTGCCAGCAGTCGCCTTGGGGACAGGGGTTACGAGCAGTACTTC. The encoded protein is CASSRLGDRGYEQYF.

The chain recombines TRBV28 with TRBJ2-7; TRBD2 matches 8 bases. The V and J ends lost 5 bases and 4 bases, in that order; junction bases with no gene match: 4. Germline V gene sequence: CDR1 MDHEN, CDR2 SYDVKM. The CDR3 contains 13 residues. CDR3 sequence: CASSPGTSYEQYF. The CDR3 nucleotides are TGTGCCAGCAGTCCCGGGACTAGTTACGAGCAGTACTTC. Looking up the rest from reference TRBV28 and TRBJ2-7 gives the full variable domain: DVKVTQSSRYLVKRTGEKVFLECVQDMDHENMFWYRQDPGLGLRLIYFSYDVKMKEKGDIPEGYSVSREKKERFSLILESASTNQTSMYLCASSPGTSYEQYFGPGTRLTVT.

The CDR3 region has the DNA TGTGCCTGGAGAAGGGGCAGGGCGAGCTCTGGGGCCAACGTCCTGACTTTC. Translating it yields CAWRRGRASSGANVLTF. The rearrangement joins TRBV30 to TRBJ2-6, with D perhaps matching TRBD1 (5 bases). The CDR3 length is 17 residues. Between the trimmed V and J ends, which lost 3 bases and 0 bases, there was a span of 15 bases. Germline loops: CDR1 GTSNPN, CDR2 SVGIG (reference sequence).

This chain connects TRBV29-1 to TRBJ2-3, with 10 bases aligning to TRBD2. CDR3 length: 15 amino acids. Germline-derived CDR1 and CDR2 are SQVTM and ANQGSEA. After removal of 4 bases from V and 0 bases from J, the junction contained 4 bases not matched to a gene. CDR3 sequence: CSVAWTSGSTDTQYF. The CDR3 DNA follows: TGCAGCGTTGCATGGACTAGCGGTAGCACAGATACGCAGTATTTT.

This clone was observed a single time. This CDR3 reads CASSLVAGGRITDTQYF. CDR3 bases: TGTGCCAGCAGCTTAGTAGCGGGGGGCCGAATCACAGATACGCAGTATTTT. The chain has TRBV7-8 and TRBJ2-3, with TRBD2 matching over 10 bases. Germline V lookup: CDR1 SGHVS, CDR2 FQNEAQ. J lost 2 bases, V lost 1 base, and 6 bases had no gene match. This CDR3 spans 17 amino acids.

The chain recombines TRBV10-2 with TRBJ1-1; TRBD1 agrees at 8 bases. The CDR3 has 12 residues. V lost 10 bases to trimming and J lost 1 base; unmatched junction nucleotides: 2. The germline V gene encodes CDR1 WSHSY and CDR2 SAAADI. The CDR3 spells CAIQGANTEAFF. DNA of the CDR3: TGCGCCATCCAGGGGGCGAACACTGAAGCTTTCTTT.

The V call is TRBV2, the J call TRBJ2-1; D remains ambiguous. This CDR3 contains 11 residues. V was shortened by 4 bases and J by 8 bases, with 6 bases between the two germline ends. The germline CDR1 and CDR2 sequences are SNHLY and FYNNEI. The CDR3 here is CASSVEDEQFF. CDR3 coding DNA: TGTGCCAGCAGTGTCGAGGATGAGCAGTTCTTC.

The V and J genes are TRBV7-9 and TRBJ1-2; D unclear. Germline values: CDR1 SEHNR, CDR2 FQNEAQ (reference sequence). The CDR3 runs 12 residues. V dropped 5 bases and J dropped 7 bases, with 11 bases sitting between them. The CDR3 loop reads CASSADSFGYTF. The CDR3 region has the DNA TGTGCCAGCAGCGCCGACTCTTTTGGCTACACCTTC.

The chain is built from TRBV12-2 and TRBJ2-7; the D call of TRBD2 is as the table states it, not checked on the DNA. TRBV12-2 is noted as a pseudogene. This CDR3 spans 13 amino acids. CDR3 protein: CASRLRRDYEQYF. Written as DNA, the CDR3 is TGTGCAAGTCGTCTTAGACGGGACTACGAGCAGTACTTC.

V usage is TRBV5-6 and J usage is TRBJ2-2; TRBD2 matches 9 bases. Germline V lookup: CDR1 SGHDT, CDR2 YYEEEE. V dropped 3 bases and J dropped 4; count of bases not matched to a gene: 16. This CDR3 is built from 19 residues. This CDR3 is CASSSYGGGAGFPTGELFF. Written as DNA, the CDR3 is TGTGCCAGCAGCTCCTATGGCGGGGGGGCCGGTTTCCCCACCGGGGAGCTGTTTTTT.

The gene calls are TRBV10-3 and TRBJ1-2; D remains ambiguous. The CDR3 consists of 16 residues. The V gene's germline CDR1 is ENHRY and CDR2 SYGVKD. V was cut by 8 bases and J by 4 bases, with 23 bases left in between. CDR3 coding DNA: TGTGCCATCCTTGGGGAACTGGGAGAGGGAAGCTATGGCTACACCTTC. Translation: CAILGELGEGSYGYTF.

The chain has TRBV7-9 and TRBJ2-7; 8 bases match TRBD1. Germline CDR1 is SEHNR and CDR2 is FQNEAQ (reference sequence). The CDR3 loop spans 14 amino acids. V shed 4 bases, J shed 5 bases, and the junction held 7 bases outside the gene matches. The CDR3 region has the DNA TGTGCCAGCAGCTCGGACAGGGAAAGCAACGAGCAGTACTTC. Residues: CASSSDRESNEQYF.

This clone was seen ten or more times. J is TRBJ1-1 and V is TRBV11-2; possibly TRBD1 for D (5 bases). CDR1 and CDR2 (germline): SGHAT, FQNNGV. V lost 5 bases, J lost 1 base, and 14 bases lay in between. The CDR3 consists of 15 residues. As DNA, the CDR3 is TGTGCCAGCAGCCCATGGACAACAACGAACACTGAAGCTTTCTTT. It specifies CASSPWTTTNTEAFF.

The chain links TRBV7-9 to TRBJ2-7, with TRBD1 identical over 8 bases. The CDR3 has 13 amino acids. V dropped 8 bases and J dropped 2; count of bases not matched to a gene: 5. Germline V CDR1 and CDR2: SEHNR, FQNEAQ (reference sequence). CDR3 DNA sequence: TGTGCCAGCGGTACAGGGGGACCCTACGAGCAGTACTTC. The encoded protein is CASGTGGPYEQYF.

V gene TRBV28 combines with J gene TRBJ1-4; weak D call: TRBD1 (6 bases). This CDR3 is built from 14 residues. CDR1 is MDHEN, CDR2 SYDVKM, per germline. V lost 3 bases and J 7 bases, leaving 12 bases between the germline ends. CDR3 residues: CASSLAQGVEKLFF. DNA for the CDR3: TGTGCCAGCAGTTTGGCACAGGGTGTTGAAAAACTGTTTTTT.

The V gene is TRBV4-3, the J gene TRBJ2-3; 10 bases match TRBD2. V lost 0 bases to trimming and J lost 3 bases; unmatched junction nucleotides: 9. Per the germline V gene, CDR1 is LGHNA and CDR2 is YSLEER. The CDR3 runs to 18 residues. CDR3 protein: CASSQDPSGSYSTDTQYF. CDR3 nucleotide sequence: TGCGCCAGCAGCCAAGACCCTAGCGGGAGCTACTCGACAGATACGCAGTATTTT.

This clone was counted only a few times. The chain employs TRBV12-1 and TRBJ2-2; the D call of TRBD1 is as the table states it, not checked on the DNA. TRBV12-1 is reported as a pseudogene. The CDR3 is 20 amino acids. The CDR3 bases are TGTGCCAGCAGACATCACTCCGGGACAGGGTATCGCCGGTGGTCCGGGGAGCTGTTTTTT. It specifies CASRHHSGTGYRRWSGELFF.

The CDR3 DNA sequence: TGCGCCAGCAGTCCGGACAGGGGCAATTCACCCCTCCACTTT. It encodes CASSPDRGNSPLHF. This sequence joins TRBV5-1 and TRBJ1-6, with 9 positions matching TRBD1. The CDR3 contains 14 residues. V shed 5 bases, J shed 7 bases, and the junction held 4 bases outside the gene matches. Germline V gives CDR1 SGHRS, CDR2 YFSETQ.

V and J are TRBV7-8 and TRBJ2-3; tentative D call: TRBD2 (5 bases). V lost 5 bases, J lost 5 bases, and 20 bases lay in between. The CDR3 totals 16 residues. Looked up from germline, CDR1 is SGHVS and CDR2 is FQNEAQ. The DNA of the CDR3 is TGTGCCAGCAGCCTAACTTGGGCTAGCAGACTAGATACGCAGTATTTT. Protein product: CASSLTWASRLDTQYF.

This chain joins TRBV6-5 and TRBJ1-1, with D tentatively TRBD1 (6 bases). CDR1 and CDR2 (germline): MNHEY, SVGAGI. Trimming stripped 8 bases from V and 4 bases from J, with 20 bases between. CDR3 size: 15 residues. CDR3 sequence: CASAWLGGQGTEAFF. CDR3 DNA sequence: TGTGCCAGCGCCTGGTTAGGGGGTCAAGGCACTGAAGCTTTCTTT.

This chain uses TRBV10-3 with TRBJ1-3; D is unresolved. Between the trimmed V and J ends, which lost 2 bases and 0 bases, there was a span of 11 bases. The CDR3 is 16 amino acids. Germline lookup yields CDR1 ENHRY and CDR2 SYGVKD. CDR3 in DNA: TGTGCCATCAGTGAGCAGGATTTGGGCTCTGGAAACACCATATATTTT. Its protein is CAISEQDLGSGNTIYF.